This T cell receptor (beta chain) was found in a study of breast tumors, draining lymph nodes, adjacent tissues. There are 14 residues in the CDR3. From germline, CDR1 is SGHTA and CDR2 FQGNSA. For this clonotype: A junction boundary mismatches the germline segment, possibly from a read error.

Axillary draining lymph nodes of breast cancer patients supplied the node samples. TCRdb itself ran the multiplex PCR reads through MiXCR, one entry per CDR3 protein. The table shows around 230,000 distinct CDR3 sequences, with approximately 30% occurring only once. The receptor's source is a female donor with breast cancer. Some clones in this sample may be carry-over from other donors' samples. V is TRBV7-2 and J is TRBJ2-1, with D perhaps TRBD1 (5 bases). Sequenced material: axillary lymph node tissue. The CDR3 sequence: CASSPVGLFNERFF. Here the CDR3 DNA reads TGCGCCAGCAGTCCAGTGGGGCTCTTCAATGAGCGGTTCTTC.